The present T cell receptor (beta chain) was sequenced within a study of post-analysis software for immune sequencing data. Study outcomes and limitations: About five TRBV segments occurring more often in patients than controls included TRBV5-6, TRBV5-1 and TRBV20-1. Controls showed significantly higher normalized Chao1 diversity than did multiple sclerosis patients.

There are 15 residues in the CDR3. Losses at the gene ends were 5 bases for V and 3 bases for J; bases not matched to a gene: 7. Germline-derived CDR1 and CDR2 are SNHLY and FYNNEI. Built from TCR beta cDNA, the libraries had unique molecular identifiers in them. The authors obtained approximately 460,000 cDNA molecules from approximately 1 to 10 million T cells. One entry per CDR3 protein results from TCRdb running MiXCR on the PCR reads. This table has hundreds of thousands of distinct CDR3 sequences, 25% to 30% appearing once. A word on this clonotype: The antigen is unknown.

The clonotype comes from a girl aged 10-17 years with multiple sclerosis. The sequenced sample was blood. The chain couples TRBV2 to TRBJ2-1; TRBD2 matches at 7 bases. The CDR3 nucleotides read TGTGCCAGCAGTCTCGAGCGGGGACTCTACAATGAGCAGTTCTTC. Its protein is CASSLERGLYNEQFF.